These 18 T cell receptor beta chains were sequenced from one sample in a study of cytomegalovirus exposure and HLA in healthy donors. Use of 60 Vbeta and 13 Jbeta primers characterized the PCR. The table came from immunoSEQ multiplex PCR; TCRdb's copy has only in-frame clones and leaves some out. The table lists 100,000 to 150,000 clones, over 80% of them singletons. Input material: PBMCs. The receptor set was obtained from a man aged 50 or older in good health and CMV-seronegative.

The chain recombines TRBV9 with TRBJ1-1; TRBD1 matches at 9 bases. This CDR3 contains 16 residues. The V and J ends lost 0 bases and 2 bases, in that order; junction bases with no gene match: 5. The germline V gene encodes CDR1 SGDLS and CDR2 YYNGEE. In DNA, the CDR3 is TGTGCCAGCAGCGTAGCCCCCACAGGGGGCAACACTGAAGCTTTCTTT. Its translation: CASSVAPTGGNTEAFF.

This rearrangement joins TRBV7-3 to TRBJ2-6; weak D call: TRBD1 (6 bases). The CDR3 is made up of 18 amino acids. Germline V gene lookup returns CDR1 SGHTA and CDR2 FQGTGA. V lost 5 bases and J 4 bases, leaving 21 bases between the germline ends. CDR3 nucleotides: TGTGCCAGCAGCCTCCGGACAGCCCCCGTGCCAGGGGCCAACGTCCTGACTTTC. Protein: CASSLRTAPVPGANVLTF.

Only a few counts were recorded for this clone. The chain joins TRBV7-2 to TRBJ1-2, with D perhaps TRBD1 (5 bases). The germline gives CDR1 SGHTA, CDR2 FQGNSA. Deletions cut 1 base from V and 8 bases from J, with 11 bases between. CDR3 size: 13 residues. The CDR3 is CASSLGGWGGYTF. CDR3 nucleotide sequence: TGTGCCAGCAGCTTAGGTGGTTGGGGCGGCTACACCTTC.

The chain recombines TRBV2 with TRBJ2-6; no clear D. V lost 8 bases, J lost 0 bases, and 14 bases lay in between. Per the germline V gene, CDR1 is SNHLY and CDR2 is FYNNEI. The CDR3 length is 16 residues. This chain's CDR3 is CASGEARFSGANVLTF. The CDR3 DNA reads as TGTGCCAGCGGCGAGGCCCGCTTCTCTGGGGCCAACGTCCTGACTTTC.

The sample holds one count of this clone. The chain recombines TRBV7-2 with TRBJ2-1, with D maybe TRBD2 (6 bases). Germline CDR1 reads SGHTA; CDR2 reads FQGNSA. Trimming shortened V by 4 bases and J by 9 bases, and 25 bases separated the two germline ends. The length of the CDR3 is 17 residues. In DNA form, the CDR3 reads TGTGCCAGCAGCTCTGGCGGGGCGGGGCCCTTGGCAAGTGAGCAGTTCTTC. Its translation is CASSSGGAGPLASEQFF.

This chain joins TRBV30 and TRBJ1-5, with 9 bases aligning to TRBD1. Germline-derived CDR1 and CDR2 are GTSNPN and SVGIG (reference sequence). V dropped 2 bases and J dropped 0; count of bases not matched to a gene: 11. The CDR3 runs 18 residues. The CDR3 region is CAWSPRRGQGFSNQPQHF. The CDR3 DNA reads TGTGCCTGGAGTCCCCGCCGGGGACAGGGTTTTAGCAATCAGCCCCAGCATTTT.

The rearrangement links TRBV11-3 to TRBJ2-1; D uncertain. The V gene's germline CDR1 is SGHNT and CDR2 YENEEA. Trimming took 3 bases from V and 7 from J, leaving 7 bases between them. The CDR3 totals 12 residues. The CDR3 DNA sequence: TGTGCCAGCAGCTTGTCCCCTAATGAGCAGTTCTTC. Translation gives CASSLSPNEQFF.

The V call is TRBV29-1, the J call TRBJ2-3, with 8 bases identical to TRBD2. This CDR3 has 14 amino acids. The germline V gene has CDR1 SQVTM and CDR2 ANQGSEA. With V trimmed by 4 bases and J by 6 bases, 9 bases remained unmatched. The CDR3 DNA sequence: TGCAGCGTTGCCCCAGCGGGAGAGGAGGATACGCAGTATTTT. This gives the protein CSVAPAGEEDTQYF.

The genes are TRBV28 and TRBJ2-3, with a possible D match to TRBD2 (6 bases). V was clipped by 3 bases and J by 4 bases, with 17 bases between them. CDR1 MDHEN and CDR2 SYDVKM come from the germline V gene. The CDR3 consists of 16 residues. CDR3 amino acids: CASSLSLGRTADTQYF. The DNA for the CDR3 is TGTGCCAGCAGTTTGAGTCTTGGGAGGACCGCAGATACGCAGTATTTT.

The J gene is TRBJ2-5, the V gene TRBV9; TRBD2 matches at 13 bases. This CDR3 is 16 amino acids long. After removal of 4 bases from V and 5 bases from J, the junction contained 8 bases not matched to a gene. Germline V gives CDR1 SGDLS, CDR2 YYNGEE. CDR3 sequence: CASSPRLAGGRETQYF. The CDR3 nucleotides are TGTGCCAGCAGCCCCCGACTAGCGGGAGGTAGGGAGACCCAGTACTTC.

The chain recombines TRBV18 with TRBJ1-1; 9 nucleotides line up with TRBD1. Germline CDR1 and CDR2: KGHSH and LQKENI. The junction had 8 bases not matched to a gene; V was cut back by 4 bases and J by 2 bases. The CDR3 is 16 residues long. This CDR3 is CASSLATGGVNTEAFF. The CDR3 DNA follows: TGTGCCAGCTCACTAGCTACAGGGGGCGTTAACACTGAAGCTTTCTTT.

The chain couples TRBV5-1 to TRBJ2-2, with 11 bases identical to TRBD1. CDR1 and CDR2 from the germline V gene are SGHRS and YFSETQ. J gave up 6 bases and V 0 bases, and 7 bases lay outside the gene matches. This CDR3 is 17 amino acids long. The CDR3 protein is CASSLAGTGGFSGELFF. Here the CDR3 DNA reads TGCGCCAGCAGCTTGGCTGGGACAGGGGGGTTCTCCGGGGAGCTGTTTTTT. Based on the CDR3 plus reference TRBV5-1 and TRBJ2-2, the full variable domain is KAGVTQTPRYLIKTRGQQVTLSCSPISGHRSVSWYQQTPGQGLQFLFEYFSETQRNKGNFPGRFSGRQFSNSRSEMNVSTLELGDSALYLCASSLAGTGGFSGELFFGEGSRLTVL.

The chain is built from TRBV29-1 and TRBJ2-3; 7 positions match TRBD2. The germline V gene encodes CDR1 SQVTM and CDR2 ANQGSEA. Trimming removed 4 bases from V and 2 bases from J; junction bases left unmatched: 6. The CDR3 spans 14 residues. CDR3 sequence (DNA): TGCAGCGTTGGGGAGCGGGATCTCACAGATACGCAGTATTTT. Its translation is CSVGERDLTDTQYF.

The chain carries TRBV11-3 and TRBJ2-2; perhaps TRBD1 as D (5 bases). The germline V gene has CDR1 SGHNT and CDR2 YENEEA. The CDR3 is made up of 15 amino acids. The germline V and J ends were trimmed by 5 bases and 2 bases, with 12 bases remaining between them. The CDR3 DNA follows: TGTGCCAGCAGCGTTCAGGGAACCAACACCGGGGAGCTGTTTTTT. Translated, it gives CASSVQGTNTGELFF.

The V gene is TRBV28, the J gene TRBJ2-5; the D gene is possibly TRBD1 (5 bases). Germline V lookup: CDR1 MDHEN, CDR2 SYDVKM. Trimming pared 6 bases from V and 0 bases from J, leaving 17 bases between. This CDR3 region has 16 residues. As DNA, the CDR3 is TGTGCCAGCAGCATCATGTCTCAGGGAAACCAAGAGACCCAGTACTTC. Encoded protein: CASSIMSQGNQETQYF. The complete variable domain, with remaining parts taken from reference TRBV28 and TRBJ2-5, reads DVKVTQSSRYLVKRTGEKVFLECVQDMDHENMFWYRQDPGLGLRLIYFSYDVKMKEKGDIPEGYSVSREKKERFSLILESASTNQTSMYLCASSIMSQGNQETQYFGPGTRLLVL.

The chain has TRBV6-1 and TRBJ2-3, with 12 bases lining up with TRBD2. The trim removed 4 bases at V and 0 bases at J, leaving 2 bases unmatched. CDR1 and CDR2 (germline): MNHNS, SASEGT. This CDR3 spans 16 amino acids. The CDR3 nucleotides read TGTGCCAGCAGTGCGACTAGCGGGGGAAGCACAGATACGCAGTATTTT. It is translated as CASSATSGGSTDTQYF.

The chain combines TRBV28 with TRBJ2-2, with D uncertain. V dropped 5 bases and J dropped 4 bases, with 11 bases sitting between them. Germline V gene sequence: CDR1 MDHEN, CDR2 SYDVKM. CDR3 size: 14 residues. The CDR3 DNA reads as TGTGCCAGCAGTATTAGAGGTATCACCGGGGAGCTGTTTTTT. Amino acids: CASSIRGITGELFF.

This chain links TRBV28 with TRBJ2-4; 8 positions agree with TRBD2. The J segment lost 3 bases and the V segment lost 5 bases, leaving 6 bases of the junction unmatched. Looked up from germline, CDR1 is MDHEN and CDR2 is SYDVKM. This CDR3 spans 15 amino acids. The CDR3 DNA reads as TGTGCCAGCAGTCCAAGCGGGGGTGGCAAAAACATTCAGTACTTC. This encodes CASSPSGGGKNIQYF.